This T cell receptor beta chain originates from a study of control samples from healthy donors and cancer patients (dated by TCRdb to the early 2020s). As to this clone: Its binding antigen is unknown. One base away there is no much larger clone; base qualities are not given.

Germline trimming: 0 bases from V, 0 bases from J; junction bases outside gene matches: 8. CDR1 and CDR2 are read off the germline V gene as LGHNA and YNFKEQ. There are 18 amino acids in the CDR3, from cysteine to phenylalanine inclusive. The retained sequence is limited to the CDR3, 54 bases, with the frame set at the first base. Receptors were amplified or captured by the immunoSEQ multiplex PCR assay. Imported from immuneACCESS, the table was reduced by TCRdb to in-frame sequences with V and J called. These copies leave out some clones; in studies compared against another copy, an unresolved V gene accounts for under half, and the cause of the remainder is not known. This sample has approximately 66,000 clones in its table, and around 90% of those were observed once. Of the sample, approximately 5.9% is held by the ten largest clones.

The chain employs TRBV4-2 and TRBJ2-7; a stretch of 10 junction bases matches TRBD2. The clonotype was recovered from a man aged 55-75 years with colorectal cancer. Sequenced material: PBMCs. CDR3 reads: CASSQEWLAGAYSYEQYF. Here is the DNA: TGTGCCAGCAGCCAAGAGTGGCTAGCGGGGGCCTACTCCTACGAGCAGTACTTC.